These 2 T cell receptor beta chains were sequenced from one sample in a study of shared clonotypes between healthy human individuals. Using immunoSEQ multiplex PCR, the repertoire was profiled, and TCRdb retains in-frame clones only, with some absent. The sample lists some 500,000 clones; about 96% were seen once. The sequencing sample was made of naive CD4+ T cells sorted from blood. Subset here: CD45RA+ positively selected. These receptor sequences come from a woman aged 30 to 39 in good health.

This chain uses TRBV18 with TRBJ2-5, with 7 bases fitting TRBD1. CDR1 is KGHSH, CDR2 LQKENI, per germline. Trimming removed 6 bases from V and 5 bases from J; junction bases left unmatched: 12. CDR3 length equals 15 residues. This chain's CDR3 is CASSRSRQGGETQYF. CDR3 sequence (DNA): TGTGCCAGCTCGCGCTCGCGACAGGGCGGGGAGACCCAGTACTTC.

The chain employs TRBV18 and TRBJ2-7; 13 bases match TRBD2. With 3 bases clipped from V and 7 bases from J, the junction kept 6 bases outside the gene matches. The CDR3 has 15 residues. The germline V gene has CDR1 KGHSH and CDR2 LQKENI. CDR3 sequence reads: CASSPPGLAGVEQYF. The CDR3 DNA is TGTGCCAGCTCACCCCCTGGACTAGCGGGAGTTGAGCAGTACTTC.